This T cell receptor (beta chain) was captured by sequencing in a study of T cells in localized non-small cell lung cancer. Study conclusions and caveats: Uninvolved adjacent lung, not tumor, had the highest T cell clonality. Blood T cell density predicted longer survival; adjacent-lung clonality, shorter.

Sequencing used immunoSEQ multiplex PCR; TCRdb keeps in-frame clones, though not all of them. This sample has about 1,300 clones, with less than 30% found just once. V shed 5 bases and J 0 bases; nucleotides not matched to a gene: 14. The germline gives CDR1 MNHGY, CDR2 SAAAGT. There are 19 residues in the CDR3. Note on this clone: Its antigen is unidentified.

This clonotype was sampled from a male donor at least 60 years old with stage I lung adenocarcinoma. The V call is TRBV6-8, the J call TRBJ1-4; TRBD1 agrees at 8 bases. Specimen: normal lung tissue next to the tumor, collected before any cancer treatment. CDR3 sequence: CASSLFGQGALSTNEKLFF. As DNA, the CDR3 is TGTGCCAGCAGTCTTTTTGGACAGGGCGCCCTTTCAACTAATGAAAAACTGTTTTTT.